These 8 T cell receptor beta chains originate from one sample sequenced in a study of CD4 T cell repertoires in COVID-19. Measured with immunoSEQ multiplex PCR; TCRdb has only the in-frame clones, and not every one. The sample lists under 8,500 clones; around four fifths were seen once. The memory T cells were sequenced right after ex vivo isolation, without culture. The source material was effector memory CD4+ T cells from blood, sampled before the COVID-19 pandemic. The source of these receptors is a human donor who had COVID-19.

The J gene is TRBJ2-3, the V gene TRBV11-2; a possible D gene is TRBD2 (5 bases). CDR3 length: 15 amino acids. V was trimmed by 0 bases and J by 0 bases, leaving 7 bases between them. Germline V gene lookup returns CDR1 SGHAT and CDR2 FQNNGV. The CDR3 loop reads CASSLDGISTDTQYF. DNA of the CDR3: TGTGCCAGCAGCTTAGACGGGATTAGCACAGATACGCAGTATTTT.

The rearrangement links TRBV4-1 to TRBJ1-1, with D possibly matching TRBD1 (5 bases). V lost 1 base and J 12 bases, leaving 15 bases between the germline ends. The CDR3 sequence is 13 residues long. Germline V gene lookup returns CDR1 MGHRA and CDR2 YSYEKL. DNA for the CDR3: TGCGCCAGCAGCCAAGGCCTGGCAGGGAGGACTTTCTTT. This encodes CASSQGLAGRTFF.

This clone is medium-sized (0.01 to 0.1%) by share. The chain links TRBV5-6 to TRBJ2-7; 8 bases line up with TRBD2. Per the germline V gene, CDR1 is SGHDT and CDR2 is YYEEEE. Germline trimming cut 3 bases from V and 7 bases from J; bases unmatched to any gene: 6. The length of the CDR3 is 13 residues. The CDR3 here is CASSSAGVREQYF. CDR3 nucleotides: TGTGCCAGCAGCTCAGCGGGAGTGCGGGAGCAGTACTTC.

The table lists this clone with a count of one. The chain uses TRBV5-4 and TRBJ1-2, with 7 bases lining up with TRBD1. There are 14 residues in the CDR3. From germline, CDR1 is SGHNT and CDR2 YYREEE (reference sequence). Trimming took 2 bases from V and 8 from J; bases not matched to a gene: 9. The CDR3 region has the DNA TGTGCCAGCAGCTTCTTTGACAGGGCCGGCGGCTACACCTTC. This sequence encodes CASSFFDRAGGYTF.

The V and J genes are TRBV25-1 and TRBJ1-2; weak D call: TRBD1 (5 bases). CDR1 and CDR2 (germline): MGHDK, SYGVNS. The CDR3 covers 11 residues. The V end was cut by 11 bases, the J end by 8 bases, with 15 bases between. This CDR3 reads CAAERQGGYTF. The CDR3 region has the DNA TGTGCCGCAGAAAGGCAGGGAGGCTACACCTTC.

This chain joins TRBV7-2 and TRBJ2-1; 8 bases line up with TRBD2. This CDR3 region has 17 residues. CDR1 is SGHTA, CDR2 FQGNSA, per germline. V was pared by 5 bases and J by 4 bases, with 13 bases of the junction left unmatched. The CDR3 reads CASSPGSGGNFYNEQFF. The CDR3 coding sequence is TGTGCCAGCAGCCCGGGGTCGGGGGGGAACTTTTACAATGAGCAGTTCTTC.

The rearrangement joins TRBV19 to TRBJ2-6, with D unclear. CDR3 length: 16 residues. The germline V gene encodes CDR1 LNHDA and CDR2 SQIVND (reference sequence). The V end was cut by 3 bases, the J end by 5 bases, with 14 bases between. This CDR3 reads CASSISEAGWANVLTF. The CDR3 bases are TGTGCCAGTAGTATCTCAGAAGCCGGGTGGGCCAACGTCCTGACTTTC.

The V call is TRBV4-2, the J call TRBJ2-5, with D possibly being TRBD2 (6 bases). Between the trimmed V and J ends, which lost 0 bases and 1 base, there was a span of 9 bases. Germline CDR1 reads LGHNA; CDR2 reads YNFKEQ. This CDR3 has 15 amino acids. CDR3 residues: CASSQDSSAQETQYF. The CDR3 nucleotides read TGTGCCAGCAGCCAAGATTCTAGCGCCCAAGAGACCCAGTACTTC.